Below are 16 T cell receptor beta chains sequenced from a single sample in a study of cytomegalovirus exposure and HLA in healthy donors. 13 Jbeta primers and 60 Vbeta primers were used for the PCR. Here immunoSEQ multiplex PCR was the method, and the copy in TCRdb shows in-frame clones only, minus some. This sample carries 120,000 or so clones, approximately 80% of them seen once, and the ten largest clones take approximately 0.93%. The source material was PBMCs. The source is a human donor in good health.

The genes are TRBV6-5 and TRBJ2-1; maybe TRBD2 (6 bases). This CDR3 is built from 15 residues. Germline V CDR1 and CDR2: MNHEY, SVGAGI. The V end was cut by 2 bases, the J end by 5 bases, with 13 bases between. CDR3: CASSYAGGKDNEQFF. CDR3 nucleotide sequence: TGTGCCAGCAGTTACGCCGGGGGTAAGGACAATGAGCAGTTCTTC.

The V call is TRBV6-5, the J call TRBJ2-5; TRBD2 agrees at 9 bases. Germline V gives CDR1 MNHEY, CDR2 SVGAGI. The CDR3 is 14 amino acids. The ends lost 6 bases at V and 11 bases at J; junction bases unmatched: 13. The CDR3 reads CASSAYLAGSEQYF. The CDR3, as DNA: TGTGCCAGCAGCGCCTATCTAGCGGGGAGTGAGCAGTACTTC.

This chain joins TRBV10-1 and TRBJ1-3; 7 bases fit TRBD1. V dropped 4 bases and J dropped 0; count of bases not matched to a gene: 3. The CDR3 runs to 15 residues. Germline assignment: CDR1 WNHNN and CDR2 SYGVQD (reference sequence). The DNA of the CDR3 is TGCGCCAGCAGTGCACGACAGGGCTCTGGAAACACCATATATTTT. Its protein product is CASSARQGSGNTIYF.

V usage is TRBV7-9 and J usage is TRBJ2-7, with 7 bases that match TRBD1. Looked up from germline, CDR1 is SEHNR and CDR2 is FQNEAQ (reference sequence). The CDR3 totals 15 residues. Trimming removed 2 bases from V and 6 bases from J; junction bases left unmatched: 10. CDR3 DNA: TGTGCCAGCAGCTTACCGTTTGAGGGGGCGCCCGAGCAGTACTTC. Its translation is CASSLPFEGAPEQYF.

The chain carries TRBV18 and TRBJ1-2, with a tentative D call TRBD1 (6 bases). The CDR3 runs 14 residues. Per the germline V gene, CDR1 is KGHSH and CDR2 is LQKENI. Deletions cut 1 base from V and 4 bases from J, with 10 bases between. The CDR3 is CASSPRQGTYGYTF. CDR3 nucleotides: TGTGCCAGCTCACCACGCCAGGGGACCTATGGCTACACCTTC.

The chain joins TRBV9 to TRBJ1-1, with D possibly TRBD1 on 5 matching bases. Per germline, CDR1 SGDLS and CDR2 YYNGEE. V lost 4 bases and J lost 1, with 14 bases in between. The CDR3 extends over 15 amino acids. This CDR3 reads CASSPDDRKNTEAFF. The CDR3 DNA follows: TGTGCCAGCAGCCCCGATGACAGAAAGAACACTGAAGCTTTCTTT.

The chain links TRBV2 to TRBJ1-3, with 10 bases aligning to TRBD1. The CDR3 length is 14 residues. V shed 3 bases, J shed 4 bases, and the junction held 0 bases outside the gene matches. Germline V gives CDR1 SNHLY, CDR2 FYNNEI. For the CDR3, the DNA is TGTGCCAGCAGTGAGGGACAGGGGGGAAACACCATATATTTT. Translating gives CASSEGQGGNTIYF.

The chain has TRBV5-5 and TRBJ1-2; 7 bases are a match to TRBD1. Losses at the gene ends were 4 bases for V and 4 bases for J; bases not matched to a gene: 10. CDR3 length equals 15 residues. Germline V CDR1 and CDR2: SGHKS, YYEKEE (reference sequence). CDR3 sequence: CASSPPTTGSYGYTF. CDR3 DNA sequence: TGTGCCAGCAGCCCACCTACGACAGGGTCCTATGGCTACACCTTC.

The chain employs TRBV6-5 and TRBJ1-4; D remains ambiguous. This CDR3 is built from 15 residues. V lost 6 bases to trimming and J lost 7 bases, with 18 bases between them. CDR1 and CDR2 from the germline V gene are MNHEY and SVGAGI. CDR3 in DNA: TGTGCCAGCAGGGGCCGTTGGGGAGCGGGTGAAAAACTGTTTTTT. Residues: CASRGRWGAGEKLFF.

The J gene is TRBJ2-1, the V gene TRBV7-3, with TRBD2 matching 10 bases. The V and J ends lost 2 bases and 3 bases, in that order; junction bases with no gene match: 7. The germline V gene encodes CDR1 SGHTA and CDR2 FQGTGA. CDR3 size: 17 residues. The CDR3 coding sequence is TGTGCCAGCAGCTTACAATCCGGGACTAGCGACTACAATGAGCAGTTCTTC. Translating gives CASSLQSGTSDYNEQFF.

The chain combines TRBV2 with TRBJ2-3, with 7 bases fitting TRBD2. Trimming took 1 base from V and 1 from J; bases not matched to a gene: 8. Germline V gives CDR1 SNHLY, CDR2 FYNNEI. This CDR3 contains 17 residues. The CDR3, as DNA: TGTGCCAGCAGTGAAGGGGTCGGGGGAGGGCGCACAGATACGCAGTATTTT. Residues: CASSEGVGGGRTDTQYF.

The table lists this clone with a few counts. The J gene is TRBJ1-4, the V gene TRBV5-6, with 11 bases aligning to TRBD1. J was trimmed by 5 bases and V by 3 bases; bases with no gene match: 3. Germline assignment: CDR1 SGHDT and CDR2 YYEEEE. CDR3 length: 15 amino acids. The CDR3 DNA sequence: TGTGCCAGCAGCTATCGGGACAGGGGGAATGAAAAACTGTTTTTT. This translates into CASSYRDRGNEKLFF.

The chain uses TRBV19 and TRBJ2-7; 7 nucleotides agree with TRBD2. V gave up 6 bases and J gave up 5 bases; unmatched junction bases: 31. The CDR3 covers 21 residues. Germline V lookup: CDR1 LNHDA, CDR2 SQIVND (reference sequence). This CDR3 reads CASSYILGGGRDRSRYHEQYF. The CDR3 DNA reads as TGTGCCAGTAGCTATATTCTCGGCGGGGGTAGAGATCGGTCACGCTACCACGAGCAGTACTTC. Full variable domain (outside the CDR3, taken from reference TRBV19 and TRBJ2-7): DGGITQSPKYLFRKEGQNVTLSCEQNLNHDAMYWYRQDPGQGLRLIYYSQIVNDFQKGDIAEGYSVSREKKESFPLTVTSAQKNPTAFYLCASSYILGGGRDRSRYHEQYFGPGTRLTVT.

V and J are TRBV7-9 and TRBJ1-2; the D is unclear. CDR1 SEHNR and CDR2 FQNEAQ come from the germline V gene (reference sequence). V gave up 1 base and J gave up 4 bases, with 10 bases separating them. The CDR3 sequence is 14 residues long. The CDR3 DNA follows: TGTGCCAGCAGCTTAGGTACCGAACTCTATGGCTACACCTTC. Translation: CASSLGTELYGYTF.

This rearrangement joins TRBV5-4 to TRBJ2-5, with 10 bases identical to TRBD1. The J call is in doubt because the DNA end fits TRBJ2-7 better. The CDR3 contains 16 residues. Germline V CDR1 and CDR2: SGHNT, YYREEE (reference sequence). CDR3 region: CASSRRQGATAYEQYF. DNA for the CDR3: TGTGCCAGCAGTAGACGACAGGGGGCTACAGCCTACGAGCAGTACTTC.

The gene calls are TRBV5-4 and TRBJ2-7, with D possibly TRBD1 on 6 matching bases. This CDR3 is built from 14 residues. CDR1 is SGHNT and CDR2 is YYREEE in the germline V gene (reference sequence). V lost 4 bases and J lost 5, with 16 bases in between. The CDR3 DNA reads TGTGCCAGCAGCCAATCCGGGACACCTCACGAGCAGTACTTC. Encoded protein: CASSQSGTPHEQYF.